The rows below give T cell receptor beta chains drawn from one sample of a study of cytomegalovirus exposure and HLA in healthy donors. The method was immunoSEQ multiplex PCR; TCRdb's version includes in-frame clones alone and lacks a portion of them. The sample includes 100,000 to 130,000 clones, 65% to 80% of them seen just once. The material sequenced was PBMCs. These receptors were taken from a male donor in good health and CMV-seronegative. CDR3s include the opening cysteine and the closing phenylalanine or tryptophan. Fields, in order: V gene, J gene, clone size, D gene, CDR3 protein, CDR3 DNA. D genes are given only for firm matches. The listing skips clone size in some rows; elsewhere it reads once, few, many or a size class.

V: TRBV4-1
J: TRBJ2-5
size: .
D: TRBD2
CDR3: CASSRIAGGGETQYF
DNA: TGCGCCAGCAGCCGAATAGCGGGGGGCGGAGAGACCCAGTACTTC

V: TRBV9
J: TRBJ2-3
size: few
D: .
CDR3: CASSVGRDLYTDTQYF
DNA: TGTGCCAGCAGCGTAGGTCGAGATCTCTACACAGATACGCAGTATTTT

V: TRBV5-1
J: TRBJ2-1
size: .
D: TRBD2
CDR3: CASASLGREGYNEQFF
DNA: TGCGCCAGCGCTTCTCTAGGGCGGGAGGGGTACAATGAGCAGTTCTTC

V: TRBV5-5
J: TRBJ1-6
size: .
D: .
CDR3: CASSLGPNSPLHF
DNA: TGTGCCAGCAGCTTGGGGCCGAATTCACCCCTCCACTTT

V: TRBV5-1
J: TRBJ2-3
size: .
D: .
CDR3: CASSSWGADTQYF
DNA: TGCGCCAGCAGCTCGTGGGGGGCAGATACGCAGTATTTT

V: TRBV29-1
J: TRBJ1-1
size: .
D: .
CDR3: CSVRQMNTEAFF
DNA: TGCAGCGTTCGACAGATGAACACTGAGGCTTTCTTT

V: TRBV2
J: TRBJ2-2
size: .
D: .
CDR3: CASSVRGVTGELFF
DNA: TGTGCCAGCAGTGTACGCGGTGTCACCGGGGAGCTGTTTTTT

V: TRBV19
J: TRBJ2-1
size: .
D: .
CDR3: CGSTSRDEQFF
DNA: TGTGGCAGTACCTCCCGGGATGAGCAGTTCTTC

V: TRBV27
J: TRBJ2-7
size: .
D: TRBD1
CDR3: CASSFGQGAAEQYF
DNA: TGTGCCAGCAGTTTCGGGCAGGGGGCGGCGGAGCAGTACTTC

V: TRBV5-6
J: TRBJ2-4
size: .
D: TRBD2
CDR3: CASSLFGRAVSHF
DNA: TGTGCCAGCAGCTTGTTCGGGAGGGCCGTCTCGCACTTC

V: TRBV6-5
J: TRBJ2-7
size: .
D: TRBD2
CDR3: CASSYASSGIYEQYF
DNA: TGTGCCAGCAGTTACGCTTCTAGCGGGATATACGAGCAGTACTTC

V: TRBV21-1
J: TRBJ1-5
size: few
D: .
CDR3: CASSKDDSKDDSNQPQHF
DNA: TGTGCCAGCAGCAAAGACGACAGCAAAGATGATAGCAATCAGCCCCAGCATTTT

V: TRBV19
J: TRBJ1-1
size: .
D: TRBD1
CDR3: CASRTGVVTEAFF
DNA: TGTGCCAGTCGGACAGGGGTCGTCACTGAAGCTTTCTTT

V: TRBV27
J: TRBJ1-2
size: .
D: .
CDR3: CASSLRGGTFYGYTF
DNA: TGTGCCAGCAGTTTAAGGGGAGGGACCTTCTATGGCTACACCTTC

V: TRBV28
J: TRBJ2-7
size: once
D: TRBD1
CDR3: CASRFDRVGEQYF
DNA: TGTGCCAGCAGATTCGACAGGGTGGGCGAGCAGTACTTC

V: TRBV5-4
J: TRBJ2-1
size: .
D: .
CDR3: CASSPRSGGFNEQFF
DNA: TGTGCCAGCAGCCCGAGGAGCGGAGGGTTCAATGAGCAGTTCTTC

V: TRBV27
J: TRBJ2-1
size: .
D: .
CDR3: CASSLNRNEQFF
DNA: TGTGCCAGCAGTTTAAATCGTAATGAGCAGTTCTTC

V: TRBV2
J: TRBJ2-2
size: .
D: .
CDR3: CASSELAQSTGELFF
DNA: TGTGCCAGCAGTGAACTAGCACAGAGTACCGGGGAGCTGTTTTTT

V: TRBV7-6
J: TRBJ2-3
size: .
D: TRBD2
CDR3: CASSSSGRETDTQYF
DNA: TGTGCCAGCAGCTCGAGCGGGAGGGAGACAGATACGCAGTATTTT

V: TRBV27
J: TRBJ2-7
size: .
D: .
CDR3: CASSFGQAYEQYF
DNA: TGTGCCAGCAGTTTTGGGCAGGCCTACGAGCAGTACTTC

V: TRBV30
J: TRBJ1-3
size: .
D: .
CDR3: CAWSETGGAGNTIYF
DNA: TGTGCCTGGAGTGAAACCGGGGGTGCTGGAAACACCATATATTTT

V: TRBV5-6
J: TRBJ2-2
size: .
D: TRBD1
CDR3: CASSAGTGGPGELFF
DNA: TGTGCCAGCAGCGCCGGGACAGGGGGACCCGGGGAGCTGTTTTTT

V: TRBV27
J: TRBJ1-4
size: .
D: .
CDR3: CASSLYMVGTATNEKLFF
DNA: TGTGCCAGCAGTTTATACATGGTCGGAACAGCAACTAATGAAAAACTGTTTTTT

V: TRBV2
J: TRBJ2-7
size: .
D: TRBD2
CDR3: CASSELGLAAYEQYF
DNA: TGTGCCAGCAGTGAATTGGGACTAGCGGCCTACGAGCAGTACTTC

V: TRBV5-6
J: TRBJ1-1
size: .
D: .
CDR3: CASSLYRTEAFF
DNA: TGTGCCAGCAGCTTATACAGGACTGAAGCTTTCTTT

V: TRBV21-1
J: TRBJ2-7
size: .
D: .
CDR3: CASSKEGQDVYEQYF
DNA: TGTGCCAGCAGCAAAGAGGGACAAGATGTATACGAGCAGTACTTC

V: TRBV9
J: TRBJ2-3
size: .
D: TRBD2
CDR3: CASSAGGLANTDTQYF
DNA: TGTGCCAGCAGCGCTGGGGGACTAGCGAACACAGATACGCAGTATTTT

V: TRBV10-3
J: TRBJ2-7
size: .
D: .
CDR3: CAISEDRQSSYEQYF
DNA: TGTGCCATCAGTGAGGACAGGCAATCTTCATACGAGCAGTACTTC

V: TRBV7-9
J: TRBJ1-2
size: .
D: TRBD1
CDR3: CASSPNQGASGYTF
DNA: TGTGCCAGCAGCCCGAATCAGGGGGCCTCTGGCTACACCTTC

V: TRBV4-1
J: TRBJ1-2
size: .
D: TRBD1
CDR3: CASSHPIGKGANGYTF
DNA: TGCGCCAGCAGCCACCCTATCGGAAAGGGGGCGAATGGCTACACCTTC

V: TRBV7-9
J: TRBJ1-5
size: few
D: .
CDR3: CASSFTGDQPQHF
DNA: TGTGCCAGCAGCTTCACCGGGGATCAGCCCCAGCATTTT

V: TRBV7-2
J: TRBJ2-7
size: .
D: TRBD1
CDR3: CASSEGQGGYEQYF
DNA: TGTGCCAGCAGCGAGGGACAGGGCGGCTACGAGCAGTACTTC

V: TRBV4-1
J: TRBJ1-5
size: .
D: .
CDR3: CASSQGGGRGQPQHF
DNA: TGCGCCAGCAGCCAAGGGGGGGGAAGGGGTCAGCCCCAGCATTTT

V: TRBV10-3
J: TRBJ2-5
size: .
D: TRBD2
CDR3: CAISPGRGLAGGPGQETQYF
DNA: TGTGCCATCAGTCCCGGAAGGGGCCTAGCGGGAGGGCCGGGGCAAGAGACCCAGTACTTC

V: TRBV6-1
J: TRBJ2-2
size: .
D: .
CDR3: CASLRQQHGRLFF
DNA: TGTGCCAGCCTAAGACAACAACATGGAAGGCTGTTTTTT

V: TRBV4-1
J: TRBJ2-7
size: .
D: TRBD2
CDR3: CASSQVIGRGGREQYF
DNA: TGCGCCAGCAGCCAAGTAATCGGGAGGGGGGGTCGCGAGCAGTACTTC

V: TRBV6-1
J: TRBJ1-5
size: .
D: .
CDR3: CASSEQGWDQPQHF
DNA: TGTGCCAGCAGTGAACAGGGTTGGGATCAGCCCCAGCATTTT

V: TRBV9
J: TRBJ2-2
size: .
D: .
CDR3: CASSLGVLHANTGELFF
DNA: TGTGCCAGCAGCCTCGGGGTCCTACACGCGAACACCGGGGAGCTGTTTTTT

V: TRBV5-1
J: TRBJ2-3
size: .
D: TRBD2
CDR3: CASSAGTSSYF
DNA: TGCGCCAGCAGTGCCGGGACTAGCTCGTATTTT

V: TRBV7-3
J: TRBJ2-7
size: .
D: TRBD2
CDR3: CASSFSRTSGSYEQYF
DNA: TGTGCCAGCAGCTTCTCCCGGACTAGCGGGTCCTACGAGCAGTACTTC

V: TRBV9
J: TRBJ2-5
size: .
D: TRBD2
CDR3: CASSTSLAGVETQYF
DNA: TGTGCCAGCAGCACAAGTCTAGCGGGAGTCGAGACCCAGTACTTC

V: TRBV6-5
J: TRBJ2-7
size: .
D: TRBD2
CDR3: CASSAGLAEYF
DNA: TGTGCCAGCAGTGCTGGACTAGCTGAGTACTTC

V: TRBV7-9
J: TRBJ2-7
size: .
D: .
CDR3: CASSFTGTRLAEQYF
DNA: TGTGCCAGCAGCTTTACCGGGACTCGGTTGGCCGAGCAGTACTTC

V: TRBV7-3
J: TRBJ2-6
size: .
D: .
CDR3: CASSLVRSGANVLTF
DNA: TGTGCCAGCAGCTTAGTCCGCTCTGGGGCCAACGTCCTGACTTTC

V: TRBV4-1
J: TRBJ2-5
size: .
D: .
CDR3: CASSQEPVGVEETQYF
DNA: TGCGCCAGCAGCCAAGAACCAGTCGGAGTCGAAGAGACCCAGTACTTC

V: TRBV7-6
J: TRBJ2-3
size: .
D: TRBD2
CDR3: CASSLFFSGRDTQYF
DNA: TGTGCCAGCAGCTTATTCTTTAGCGGGAGGGATACGCAGTATTTT

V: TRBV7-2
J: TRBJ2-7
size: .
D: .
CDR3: CASSARPRRVWEQYF
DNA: TGTGCCAGCAGCGCTCGGCCACGGCGGGTCTGGGAGCAGTACTTC

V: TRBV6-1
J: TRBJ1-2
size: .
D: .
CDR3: CASSFTGQPNYGYTF
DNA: TGTGCCAGCAGCTTCACAGGGCAACCTAACTATGGCTACACCTTC

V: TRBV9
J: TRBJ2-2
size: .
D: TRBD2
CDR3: CASSSHSGIGTGELFF
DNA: TGTGCCAGCAGCTCCCATAGCGGGATCGGCACCGGGGAGCTGTTTTTT

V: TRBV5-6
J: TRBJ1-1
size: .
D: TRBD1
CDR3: CASSRRDRVRTEAFF
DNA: TGTGCCAGCAGCCGCCGCGACAGGGTCCGGACTGAAGCTTTCTTT

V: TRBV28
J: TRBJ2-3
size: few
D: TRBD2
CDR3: CASSSPAGGSAGGTDTQYF
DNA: TGTGCCAGCAGTTCCCCCGCGGGGGGATCAGCGGGAGGCACAGATACGCAGTATTTT

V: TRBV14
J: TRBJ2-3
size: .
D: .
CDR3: CASSPYVADTQYF
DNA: TGTGCCAGCAGCCCCTACGTGGCAGATACGCAGTATTTT

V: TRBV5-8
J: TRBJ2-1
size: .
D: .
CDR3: CASSAQRQDGDEQFF
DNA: TGTGCCAGCAGCGCCCAGCGCCAAGACGGGGATGAGCAGTTCTTC